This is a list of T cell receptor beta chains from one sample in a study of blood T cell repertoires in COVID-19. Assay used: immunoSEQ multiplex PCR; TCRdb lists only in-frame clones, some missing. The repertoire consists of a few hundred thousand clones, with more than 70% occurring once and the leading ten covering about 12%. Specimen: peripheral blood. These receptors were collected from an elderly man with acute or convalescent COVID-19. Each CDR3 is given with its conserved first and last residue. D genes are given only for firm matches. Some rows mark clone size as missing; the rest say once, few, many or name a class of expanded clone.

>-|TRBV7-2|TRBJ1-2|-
CASSLSRAGGYTF
TGTGCCAGCAGCTTATCCCGAGCAGGAGGCTACACCTTC
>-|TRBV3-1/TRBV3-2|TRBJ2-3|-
CASSPGLGQGDRTQYF
TGTGCCAGCAGCCCCGGCCTGGGGCAGGGTGATCGGACGCAGTATTTT
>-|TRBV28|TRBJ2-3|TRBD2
CASSLGLAGASTDTQYF
TGTGCCAGCAGTCTCGGACTAGCGGGGGCTAGCACAGATACGCAGTATTTT
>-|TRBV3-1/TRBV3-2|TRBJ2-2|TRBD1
CASTQQGGNTGELFF
TGTGCCAGCACCCAACAGGGGGGCAACACCGGGGAGCTGTTTTTT
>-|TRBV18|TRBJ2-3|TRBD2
CASSPPRLAGGDTQYF
TGTGCCAGCTCACCGCCTCGACTAGCGGGGGGGGATACGCAGTATTTT
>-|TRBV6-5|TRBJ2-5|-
CASCRAGVETQYF
TGTGCCAGCTGCCGGGCCGGGGTAGAGACCCAGTACTTC
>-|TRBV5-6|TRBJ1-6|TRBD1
CASSLTGNYNSPLHF
TGTGCCAGCAGCCTGACAGGGAACTATAATTCACCCCTCCACTTT
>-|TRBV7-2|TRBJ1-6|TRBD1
CASSSIWTGQGSPLHF
TGTGCCAGCAGCTCAATTTGGACAGGGCAAGGGTCACCCCTCCACTTT
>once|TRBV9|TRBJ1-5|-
CASSVGEGWGGQPQHF
TGTGCCAGCAGCGTAGGTGAGGGATGGGGTGGTCAGCCCCAGCATTTT
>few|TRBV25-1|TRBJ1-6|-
CASSRGTGGSPLHF
TGTGCCAGCTCAAGGGGCACAGGTGGGTCACCCCTCCACTTT
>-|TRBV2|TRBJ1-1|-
CASVRGTANTEAFF
TGTGCCAGCGTTAGGGGAACAGCGAACACTGAAGCTTTCTTT
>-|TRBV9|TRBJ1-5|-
CASSVSGDQPQHF
TGTGCCAGCAGCGTCAGTGGTGATCAGCCCCAGCATTTT
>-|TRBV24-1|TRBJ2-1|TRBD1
CATGGQGGSNEQFF
TGTGCCACCGGGGGACAGGGGGGTTCAAATGAGCAGTTCTTC
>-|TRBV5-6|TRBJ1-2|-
CASSFSTGWVF
TGTGCCAGCAGCTTCTCTACAGGGTGGGTCTTC